The next 7 T cell receptor delta chains were all read from a single sample in a study of gamma-delta chains in newborns, infants, children (dated by TCRdb to the late 2010s). Reads for this sample came from an Illumina MiSeq. The public reads were reprocessed by TCRdb using CATT, and rows of matching DNA were later combined. For this sample the table gives some 3,000 delta-chain clones, of which roughly 1.3% were detected only once. The ten top clones hold around 23% of the sample. Sequencing was done on a sample of blood. The receptor set was obtained from a child who was a newborn, infant or young child, either healthy, febrile or measles-vaccinated (not recorded which).

This clone rates as medium-sized (0.01 to 0.1%). This sequence may be a read error, since a much larger clone differs from it by one base. Other DNA sequences in this sample translate to the same CDR3. The chain employs TRDV2 and TRDJ3; the match to TRDD3 covers 11 bases. Germline CDR1 GEAIGNYY, CDR2 EKD. The CDR3 runs 16 residues. CDR3 DNA sequence: TGTGCCTGTGACTGGGGGATACGCTGGGACACCCGCCAGATGTTTTTC. The encoded protein is CACDWGIRWDTRQMFF.

Concerning this clone: Translating this DNA gives a protein that differs at residue 4 from the TCRdb one, which belongs to a much larger clone; a read error is likely, and the protein shown is this translation. The rearrangement links TRDV1 to TRDJ2; the match to TRDD3 covers 8 bases. The CDR3 is made up of 16 amino acids. Looked up from germline, CDR1 is TSWWSYY and CDR2 is QGS. For the CDR3, the DNA is TGTGCTCTTGTGGAACTTCTGGGGGATTTGACAGCACAACTCTTCTTT. It encodes CALVELLGDLTAQLFF.

This clone was recorded a few times. A far larger clone is a single base away, which makes a read error likely. Other DNA sequences in the sample encode the same CDR3. V gene TRDV2 combines with J gene TRDJ3; D unresolved. Germline V lookup: CDR1 GEAIGNYY, CDR2 EKD. V was trimmed by 3 bases and J by 0 bases, leaving 11 bases between them. This CDR3 spans 17 amino acids. CDR3 nucleotide sequence: TGTGCCTGTGACTTACTAGGCAGCTCCTGGGACACCCGACAGATGTTTTTC. The encoded protein is CACDLLGSSWDTRQMFF.

This clone was found a few times. TCRdb's entry gives the protein of a much larger clone, which mismatches this DNA's translation at residue 5, likely from a read error; the protein reported here is translated from the DNA. The chain joins TRDV3 to TRDJ2; 8 bases align to TRDD3. V lost 1 base to trimming and J lost 3 bases; unmatched junction nucleotides: 10. From germline, CDR1 is TVYSNPD and CDR2 GDNSRS (reference sequence). CDR3 size: 16 residues. The CDR3 region is CAFKDYYWGLTAQLFF. CDR3 DNA sequence: TGTGCCTTTAAGGACTATTACTGGGGGCTGACAGCACAACTCTTCTTT.

This clone is large within its sample. This specimen includes other DNA sequences encoding the same CDR3. For the CDR3, the DNA is TGTGCCTGTGACTCCATCCCATCACTGGGGGATACAGGGGTGTTGACAGCACAACTCTTCTTT. Its translation: CACDSIPSLGDTGVLTAQLFF. V is TRDV2 and J is TRDJ2, with 12 bases that match TRDD3. J lost 2 bases, V lost 3 bases, and 18 bases had no gene match. From germline, CDR1 is GEAIGNYY and CDR2 EKD. The CDR3 sequence is 21 residues long.

As to this clone: A read error is the likely source, as a far larger clone sits one nucleotide away. This chain uses TRAV29/DV5 with TRDJ3; 12 positions agree with TRDD3. Germline V gene lookup returns CDR1 NSMFDY and CDR2 ISSIKDK. The CDR3 runs 15 residues. The CDR3 region is CAATGGYWDARQMFF. The CDR3 nucleotides read TGTGCAGCTACTGGGGGATACTGGGACGCCCGACAGATGTTTTTC.

As for this clone: A read error may account for a junction end that differs from germline. The CDR3 DNA is TGTGCCTGTGTCTGGGGAGGGGATAAACTCATATTT. Protein: CACVWGGDKLIF. This chain joins TRDV2 and TRDJ1; 7 bases line up with TRDD3. Looked up from germline, CDR1 is GEAIGNYY and CDR2 is EKD. CDR3 length: 12 amino acids.